This is a list of T cell receptor beta chains from one sample in a study of breast tumors, draining lymph nodes, adjacent tissues. MiXCR, run by TCRdb on the multiplex PCR reads, gives a single entry per CDR3 protein. The repertoire holds 130,000 or so distinct CDR3 sequences, with about 31% as singletons. The specimen sequenced was axillary lymph node tissue. These receptor sequences come from a female donor with breast cancer. Some clones in this sample may be carry-over from other donors' samples. Each CDR3 is given with its conserved first and last residue. Fields, in order: clone size, V gene, J gene, D gene, CDR3 protein, CDR3 DNA. D genes are given only for firm matches. Clone size is shown for a subset of rows, as once, few, many or a class of expanded clone.

many	TRBV10-3	TRBJ2-3	TRBD1	CAISGTGTDTQYF	TGTGCCATCAGTGGGACAGGAACAGATACGCAGTATTTT
NA	TRBV7-8	TRBJ2-1	NA	CASSSSERLSSYNEQLF	TGTGCCAGCAGCTCATCTGAACGGTTAAGCTCCTACAATGAGCAGCTCTTC
NA	TRBV9	TRBJ2-5	TRBD1	CARDRRTGWETQYF	TGTGCTAGAGATCGGAGGACAGGCTGGGAGACCCAGTACTTC
once	TRBV20-1	TRBJ2-1	TRBD2	CGASGGGYNAQFF	TGCGGTGCTAGCGGGGGGGGATACAATGCGCAGTTCTTC
NA	TRBV7-8	TRBJ2-1	NA	CASSSRTGKRLFVF	TGTGCCAGCAGCTCCCGGACGGGGAAGAGGCTTTTTGTCTTC
many	TRBV19	TRBJ1-3	TRBD1	CASSTMGTGPGNTIYF	TGTGCCAGTAGTACCATGGGGACAGGGCCTGGAAACACCATATATTTT
many	TRBV20-1	TRBJ2-5	TRBD2	CSARTSGGQETQYF	TGCAGTGCCAGGACTAGCGGGGGACAAGAGACCCAGTACTTC
many	TRBV3-1	TRBJ2-7	NA	CASSQGEGREQYF	TGTGCCAGCAGCCAAGGCGAGGGCCGCGAGCAGTACTTC
many	TRBV5-5	TRBJ2-7	NA	CASSPDVAEQYF	TGTGCCAGCAGCCCGGACGTCGCCGAGCAGTACTTC
many	TRBV10-3	TRBJ2-7	TRBD2	CAISESAGGRYEQYF	TGTGCCATCAGTGAGTCGGCGGGGGGCCGCTACGAGCAGTACTTC
medium-sized	TRBV7-6	TRBJ1-6	NA	CASSLGPIGSPLHF	TGTGCCAGCAGCTTAGGGCCGATTGGGTCACCCCTCCACTTT
many	TRBV27	TRBJ2-3	NA	CASSGRQSTDTQYF	TGTGCCAGCAGTGGCCGACAGAGCACAGATACGCAGTATTTT
many	TRBV5-1	TRBJ2-5	TRBD2	CASSLEGSGGAGTQYF	TGCGCCAGCAGCTTGGAAGGGAGCGGGGGGGCCGGGACCCAGTACTTC
once	TRBV2	TRBJ2-2	TRBD1	CASSPGTGGRGTGELFF	TGTGCCAGCAGTCCCGGGACAGGGGGCCGTGGCACCGGGGAGCTGTTTTTT
many	TRBV25-1	TRBJ2-3	NA	CASRSSGTDTQYF	TGTGCCAGCAGGTCCTCAGGCACAGATACGCAGTATTTT
many	TRBV20-1	TRBJ1-5	TRBD1	CSAGDHRGPHQPQHF	TGCAGTGCCGGCGACCACAGGGGTCCGCATCAGCCCCAGCATTTT
medium-sized	TRBV7-2	TRBJ2-5	NA	CASSLQETQYF	TGTGCCAGCAGCTTACAGGAGACCCAGTACTTC
NA	TRBV20-1	TRBJ2-4	NA	CSARHPGSKIIQYF	TGCAGTGCCAGACACCCAGGATCGAAAATCATTCAGTACTTC
NA	TRBV6-2/TRBV6-3	TRBJ1-1	TRBD1	CASRRGQVVVDTEAFF	TGTGCCAGCAGACGGGGACAGGTAGTTGTGGACACTGAAGCTTTCTTT
NA	TRBV6-1	TRBJ2-3	NA	CASSYAGATDTQYF	TGTGCCAGCAGTTACGCGGGGGCCACAGATACGCAGTATTTT
many	TRBV10-2	TRBJ1-5	NA	CASSESTLGGGQPQHF	TGCGCCAGCAGTGAGTCGACTCTAGGGGGGGGTCAGCCCCAGCATTTT
many	TRBV6-6	TRBJ1-6	TRBD1	CASSLTDRGNSPLHF	TGTGCCAGCAGTTTGACGGACAGGGGTAATTCACCCCTCCACTTT
many	TRBV4-1	TRBJ1-6	TRBD1	CASSQNDRGGGSPLHF	TGCGCCAGCAGCCAAAATGACAGGGGGGGAGGGTCACCCCTCCACTTT
NA	TRBV3-1	TRBJ2-6	NA	CASSQGTDLSGANVLTF	TGTGCCAGCAGCCAAGGGACAGACCTCTCTGGGGCCAACGTCCTGACTTTC
NA	TRBV5-1	TRBJ2-3	NA	CAGSFWGGLTDTQYF	TGCGCCGGCAGCTTTTGGGGGGGCCTCACAGATACGCAGTATTTT
many	TRBV12-3/TRBV12-4	TRBJ1-2	TRBD1	CASSNRDRGEGNGYTF	TGTGCCAGCAGCAACCGGGACAGGGGTGAAGGAAATGGCTACACCTTC
many	TRBV11-2	TRBJ2-5	TRBD2	CASSNLAGGTQETQYF	TGTGCCAGCAGCAACCTAGCGGGGGGCACACAAGAGACCCAGTACTTC
NA	TRBV24-1	TRBJ1-4	NA	CATSDRGRKLFF	TGTGCCACCAGTGATCGGGGAAGAAAACTGTTTTTT